This T cell receptor (beta chain) stems from a study of neoadjuvant nivolumab and ipilimumab in lung cancer. Clones were sequenced by immunoSEQ multiplex PCR, and TCRdb holds only the in-frame ones, with some missing. This sample has approximately 19,000 clones, with over 80% found just once. CDR1 and CDR2 from the germline V gene are SGHRS and YFSETQ. The CDR3 runs to 14 residues. V gave up 7 bases and J gave up 2 bases; unmatched junction bases: 4. The chain carries TRBV5-1 and TRBJ2-1, with TRBD1 matching over 9 bases. The source was peripheral blood, collected before neoadjuvant nivolumab, alone or with ipilimumab. The receptor comes from an adult with non-small cell lung cancer. This CDR3 is CASATGGPYNEQFF. For the CDR3, the DNA is TGCGCCAGCGCAACAGGGGGCCCCTACAATGAGCAGTTCTTC. The whole variable domain, filled in from reference TRBV5-1 and TRBJ2-1, reads KAGVTQTPRYLIKTRGQQVTLSCSPISGHRSVSWYQQTPGQGLQFLFEYFSETQRNKGNFPGRFSGRQFSNSRSEMNVSTLELGDSALYLCASATGGPYNEQFFGPGTRLTVL.